This T cell receptor (beta chain) is drawn from a study of cytotoxic CD8 clonotypes in ibrutinib-treated CLL. In the study overall: Response samples were taken after a median of about 12 months on treatment, range 6 to 36. Study-level points and caveats: The study found baseline clonality above age-matched healthy donors, tracking circulating CD8+ T-cell counts.

Comment on this clone: No antigen is known for it.

Sequencing was performed with immunoSEQ multiplex PCR; in TCRdb, only in-frame clones are kept and a portion is missing. Of some 47,000 clones in the sample, more than 55% were seen once. CDR1 is SEHNR, CDR2 FQNEAQ, per germline (reference sequence). V gave up 2 bases and J gave up 4 bases; unmatched junction bases: 5. CDR3 length: 14 residues. The TCR sequence derives from a human donor with chronic lymphocytic leukemia. The genes are TRBV7-9 and TRBJ2-7; 7 bases line up with TRBD2. Sequences were derived from PBMCs, sampled after 24 months of ibrutinib treatment. The CDR3 sequence: CASSLSGARYEQYF. The CDR3 coding sequence is TGTGCCAGCAGCTTAAGCGGGGCTAGATACGAGCAGTACTTC.